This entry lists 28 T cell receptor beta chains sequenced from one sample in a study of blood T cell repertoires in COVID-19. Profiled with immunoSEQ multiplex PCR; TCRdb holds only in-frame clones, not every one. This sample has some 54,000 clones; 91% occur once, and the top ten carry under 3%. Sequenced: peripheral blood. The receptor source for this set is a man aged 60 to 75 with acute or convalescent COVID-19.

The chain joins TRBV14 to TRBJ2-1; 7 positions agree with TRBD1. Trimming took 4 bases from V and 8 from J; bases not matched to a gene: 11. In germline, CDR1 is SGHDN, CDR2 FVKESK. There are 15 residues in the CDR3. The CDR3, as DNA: TGTGCCAGCAGCCGTCGGGACAGTATGGTTGATGAGCAGTTCTTC. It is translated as CASSRRDSMVDEQFF.

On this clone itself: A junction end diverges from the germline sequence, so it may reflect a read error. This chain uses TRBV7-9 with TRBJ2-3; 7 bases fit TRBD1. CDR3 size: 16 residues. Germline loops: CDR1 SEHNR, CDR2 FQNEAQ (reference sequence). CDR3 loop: CASSSRGLTGTDTQYF. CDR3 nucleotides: TGTGCCAGCAGCTCGAGGGGGCTAACAGGCACGGATACGCAGTATTTT. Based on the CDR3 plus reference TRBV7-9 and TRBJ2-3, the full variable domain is DTGVSQNPRHKITKRGQNVTFRCDPISEHNRLYWYRQTLGQGPEFLTYFQNEAQLEKSRLLSDRFSAERPKGSFSTLEIQRTEQGDSAMYLCASSSRGLTGTDTQYFGPGTRLTVL.

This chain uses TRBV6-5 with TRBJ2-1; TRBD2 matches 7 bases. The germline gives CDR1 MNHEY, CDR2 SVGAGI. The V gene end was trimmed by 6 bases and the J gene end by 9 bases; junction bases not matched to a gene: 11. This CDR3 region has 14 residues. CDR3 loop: CASRGSGPLGEQFF. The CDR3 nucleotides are TGTGCCAGCAGGGGTAGCGGGCCCTTGGGTGAGCAGTTCTTC.

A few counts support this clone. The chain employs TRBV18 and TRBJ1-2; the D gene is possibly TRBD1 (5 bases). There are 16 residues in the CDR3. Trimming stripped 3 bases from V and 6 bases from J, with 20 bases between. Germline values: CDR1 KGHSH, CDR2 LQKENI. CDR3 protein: CASSPSGTPIWDGYTF. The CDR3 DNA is TGTGCCAGCTCACCCTCCGGGACTCCAATATGGGATGGCTACACCTTC.

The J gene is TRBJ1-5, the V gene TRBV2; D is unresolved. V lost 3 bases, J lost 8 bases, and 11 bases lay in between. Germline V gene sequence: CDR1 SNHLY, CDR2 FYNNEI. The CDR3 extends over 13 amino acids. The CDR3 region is CASSDAVQKPQHF. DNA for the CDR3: TGTGCCAGCAGTGACGCAGTTCAGAAGCCCCAGCATTTT.

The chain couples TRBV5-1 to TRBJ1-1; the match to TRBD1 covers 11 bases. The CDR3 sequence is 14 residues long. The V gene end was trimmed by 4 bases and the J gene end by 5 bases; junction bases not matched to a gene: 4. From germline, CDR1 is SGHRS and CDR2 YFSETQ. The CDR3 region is CASSGQGAWTEAFF. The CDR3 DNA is TGCGCCAGCAGCGGACAGGGGGCGTGGACTGAAGCTTTCTTT.

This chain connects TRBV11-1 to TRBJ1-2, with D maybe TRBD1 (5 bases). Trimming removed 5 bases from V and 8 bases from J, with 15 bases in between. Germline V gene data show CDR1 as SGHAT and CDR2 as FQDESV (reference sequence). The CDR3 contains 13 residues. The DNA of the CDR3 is TGTGCCAGCAGCCTCGACAGACTTCAAGGCTACACCTTC. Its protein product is CASSLDRLQGYTF. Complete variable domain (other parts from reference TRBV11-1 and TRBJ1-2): EAEVAQSPRYKITEKSQAVAFWCDPISGHATLYWYRQILGQGPELLVQFQDESVVDDSQLPKDRFSAERLKGVDSTLKIQPAELGDSAMYLCASSLDRLQGYTFGSGTRLTVV.

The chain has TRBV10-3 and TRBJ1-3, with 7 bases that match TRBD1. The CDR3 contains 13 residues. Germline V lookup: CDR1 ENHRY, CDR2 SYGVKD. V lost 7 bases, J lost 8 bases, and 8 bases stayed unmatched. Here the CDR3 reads CAIKTGEAHTIYF. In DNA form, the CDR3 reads TGTGCCATCAAAACAGGGGAGGCCCACACCATATATTTT.

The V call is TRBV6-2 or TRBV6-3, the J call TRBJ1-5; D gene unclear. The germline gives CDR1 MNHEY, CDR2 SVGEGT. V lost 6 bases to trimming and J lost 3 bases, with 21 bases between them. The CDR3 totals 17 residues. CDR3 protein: CASSPGTWGGSNQPQHF. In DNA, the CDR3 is TGTGCCAGCAGCCCGGGCACGTGGGGAGGCTCCAATCAGCCCCAGCATTTT.

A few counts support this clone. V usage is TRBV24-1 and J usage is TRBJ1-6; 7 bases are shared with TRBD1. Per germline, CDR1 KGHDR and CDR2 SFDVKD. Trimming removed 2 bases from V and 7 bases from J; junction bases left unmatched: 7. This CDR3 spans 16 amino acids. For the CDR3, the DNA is TGTGCCACCAGTGATTCCCGGGACAGCTTAAATTCACCCCTCCACTTT. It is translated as CATSDSRDSLNSPLHF.

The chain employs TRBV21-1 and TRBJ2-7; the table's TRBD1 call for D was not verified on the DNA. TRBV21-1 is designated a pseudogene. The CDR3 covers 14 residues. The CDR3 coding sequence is TGTGCCAGCAGCCCCCCGGACAGCCCCTACGAGCAGTACTTC. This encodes CASSPPDSPYEQYF.

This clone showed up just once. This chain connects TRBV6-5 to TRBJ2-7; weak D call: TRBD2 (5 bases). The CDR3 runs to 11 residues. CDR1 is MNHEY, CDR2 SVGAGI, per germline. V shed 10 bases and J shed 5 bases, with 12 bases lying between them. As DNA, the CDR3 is TGTGCCACCTTAACTAGGCACGAGCAGTACTTC. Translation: CATLTRHEQYF.

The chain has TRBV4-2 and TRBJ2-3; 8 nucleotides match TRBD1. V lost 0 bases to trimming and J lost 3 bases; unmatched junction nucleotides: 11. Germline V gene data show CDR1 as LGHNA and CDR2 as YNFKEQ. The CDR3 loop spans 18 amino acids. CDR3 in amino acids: CASSQEARSDRVTDTQYF. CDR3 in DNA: TGTGCCAGCAGCCAAGAAGCCCGGTCGGACAGGGTAACAGATACGCAGTATTTT.

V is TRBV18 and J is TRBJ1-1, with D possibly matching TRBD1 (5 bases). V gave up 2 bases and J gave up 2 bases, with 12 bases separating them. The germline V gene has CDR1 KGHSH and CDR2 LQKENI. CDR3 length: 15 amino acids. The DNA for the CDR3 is TGTGCCAGCTCACCAACTCCCGGGGGTAACACTGAAGCTTTCTTT. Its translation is CASSPTPGGNTEAFF.

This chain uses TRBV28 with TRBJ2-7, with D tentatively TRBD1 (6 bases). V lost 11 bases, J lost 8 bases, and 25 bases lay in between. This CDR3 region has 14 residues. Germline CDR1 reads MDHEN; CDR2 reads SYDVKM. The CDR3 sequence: CASHLRDNLMKQYF. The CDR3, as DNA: TGTGCCTCACACCTCCGGGACAATTTAATGAAGCAGTACTTC.

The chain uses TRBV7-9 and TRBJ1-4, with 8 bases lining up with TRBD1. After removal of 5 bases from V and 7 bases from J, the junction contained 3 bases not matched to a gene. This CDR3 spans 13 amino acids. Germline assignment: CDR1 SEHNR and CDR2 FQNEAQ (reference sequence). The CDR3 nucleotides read TGTGCCAGCAGCGGTGACAGGGGTGAAAAACTGTTTTTT. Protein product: CASSGDRGEKLFF. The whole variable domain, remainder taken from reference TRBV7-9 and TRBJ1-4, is DTGVSQNPRHKITKRGQNVTFRCDPISEHNRLYWYRQTLGQGPEFLTYFQNEAQLEKSRLLSDRFSAERPKGSFSTLEIQRTEQGDSAMYLCASSGDRGEKLFFGSGTQLSVL.

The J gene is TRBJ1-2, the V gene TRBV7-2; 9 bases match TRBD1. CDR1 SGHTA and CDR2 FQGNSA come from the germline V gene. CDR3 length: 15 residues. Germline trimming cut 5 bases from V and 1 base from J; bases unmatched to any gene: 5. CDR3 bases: TGTGCCAGCAGCCCCGGACAGGGGATTAACTATGGCTACACCTTC. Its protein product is CASSPGQGINYGYTF. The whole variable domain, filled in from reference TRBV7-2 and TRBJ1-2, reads GAGVSQSPSNKVTEKGKDVELRCDPISGHTALYWYRQSLGQGLEFLIYFQGNSAPDKSGLPSDRFSAERTGGSVSTLTIQRTQQEDSAVYLCASSPGQGINYGYTFGSGTRLTVV.

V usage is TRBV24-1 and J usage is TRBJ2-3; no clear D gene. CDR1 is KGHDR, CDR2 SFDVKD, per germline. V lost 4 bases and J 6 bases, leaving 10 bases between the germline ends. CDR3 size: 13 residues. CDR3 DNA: TGTGCCACCAGTGACCGCTTTGCGGATACGCAGTATTTT. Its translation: CATSDRFADTQYF.

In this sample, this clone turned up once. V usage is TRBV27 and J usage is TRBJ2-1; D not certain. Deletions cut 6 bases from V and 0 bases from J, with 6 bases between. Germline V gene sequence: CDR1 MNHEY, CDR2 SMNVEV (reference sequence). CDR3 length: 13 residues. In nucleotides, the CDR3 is TGTGCCAGCAGGACTGGCTCCTACAATGAGCAGTTCTTC. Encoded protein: CASRTGSYNEQFF.

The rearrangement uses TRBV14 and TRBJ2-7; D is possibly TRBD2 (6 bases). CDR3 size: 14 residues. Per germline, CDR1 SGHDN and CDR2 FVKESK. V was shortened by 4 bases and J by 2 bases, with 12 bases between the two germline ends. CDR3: CASSPQRATYEQYF. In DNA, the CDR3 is TGTGCCAGCAGCCCTCAGCGGGCTACCTACGAGCAGTACTTC.

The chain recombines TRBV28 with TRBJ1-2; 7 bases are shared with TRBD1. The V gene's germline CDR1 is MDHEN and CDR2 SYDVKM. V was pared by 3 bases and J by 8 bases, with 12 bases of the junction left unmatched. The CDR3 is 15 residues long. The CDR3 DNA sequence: TGTGCCAGCAGTTTCCTCACCGGGACAGAGGACGGCTACACCTTC. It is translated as CASSFLTGTEDGYTF.

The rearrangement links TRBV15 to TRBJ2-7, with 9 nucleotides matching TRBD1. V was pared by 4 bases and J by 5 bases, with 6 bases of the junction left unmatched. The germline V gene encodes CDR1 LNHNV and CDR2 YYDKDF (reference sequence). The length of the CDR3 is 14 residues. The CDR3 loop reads CATSKNRDRDEQYF. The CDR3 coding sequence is TGTGCCACCAGCAAAAACCGGGACAGGGACGAGCAGTACTTC.

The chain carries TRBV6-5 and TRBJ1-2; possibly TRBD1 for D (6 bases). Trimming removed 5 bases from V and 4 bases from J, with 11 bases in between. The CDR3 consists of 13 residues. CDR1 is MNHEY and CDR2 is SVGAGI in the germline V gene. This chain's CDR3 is CASSPTGPYGYTF. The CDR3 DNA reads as TGTGCCAGCAGTCCGACAGGACCCTATGGCTACACCTTC.

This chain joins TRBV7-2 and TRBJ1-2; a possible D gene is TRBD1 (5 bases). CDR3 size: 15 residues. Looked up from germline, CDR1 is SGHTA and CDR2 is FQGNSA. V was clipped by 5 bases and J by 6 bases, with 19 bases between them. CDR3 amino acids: CASSPAGEQVDGYTF. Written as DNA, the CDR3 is TGTGCCAGCAGCCCTGCGGGGGAACAGGTGGATGGCTACACCTTC.

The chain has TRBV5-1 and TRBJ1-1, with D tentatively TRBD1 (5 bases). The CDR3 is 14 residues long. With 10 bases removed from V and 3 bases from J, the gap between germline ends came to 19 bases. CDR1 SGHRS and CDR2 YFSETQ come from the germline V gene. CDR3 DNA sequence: TGCGCCTCTCGACAGAGGGAGGTAGACACTGAAGCTTTCTTT. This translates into CASRQREVDTEAFF.

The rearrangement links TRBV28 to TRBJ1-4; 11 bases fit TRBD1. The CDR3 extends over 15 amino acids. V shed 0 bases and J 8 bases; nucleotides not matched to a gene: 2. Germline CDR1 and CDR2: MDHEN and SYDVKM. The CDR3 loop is CASSLWGDRGEKLFF. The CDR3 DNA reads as TGTGCCAGCAGTTTATGGGGGGACAGGGGGGAAAAACTGTTTTTT.

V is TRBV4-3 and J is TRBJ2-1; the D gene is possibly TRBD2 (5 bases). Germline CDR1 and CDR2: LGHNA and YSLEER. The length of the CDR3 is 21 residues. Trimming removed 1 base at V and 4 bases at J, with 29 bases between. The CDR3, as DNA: TGCGCCAGCAGCCAAGCGCACCCCCACTCCGCTTTGGCGGGCGGTTACAATGAGCAGTTCTTC. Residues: CASSQAHPHSALAGGYNEQFF.

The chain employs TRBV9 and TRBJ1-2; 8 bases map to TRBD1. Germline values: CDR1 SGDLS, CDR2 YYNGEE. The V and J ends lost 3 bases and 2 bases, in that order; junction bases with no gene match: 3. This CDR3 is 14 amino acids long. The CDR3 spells CASSEGDRNYGYTF. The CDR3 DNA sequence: TGTGCCAGCAGCGAGGGGGACAGGAACTATGGCTACACCTTC.